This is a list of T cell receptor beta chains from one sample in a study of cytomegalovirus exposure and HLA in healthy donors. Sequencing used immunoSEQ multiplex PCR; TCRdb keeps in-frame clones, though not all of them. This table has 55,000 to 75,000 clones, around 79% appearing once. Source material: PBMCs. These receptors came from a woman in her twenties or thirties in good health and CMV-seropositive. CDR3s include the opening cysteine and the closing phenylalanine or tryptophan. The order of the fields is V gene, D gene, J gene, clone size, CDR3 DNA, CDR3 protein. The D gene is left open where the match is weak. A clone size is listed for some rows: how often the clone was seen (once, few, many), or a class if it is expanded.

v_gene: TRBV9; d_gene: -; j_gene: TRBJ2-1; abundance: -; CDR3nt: TGTGCCAGCAGCGTAGCGCTATCCTCTCCTTACAATGAGCAGTTCTTC; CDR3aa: CASSVALSSPYNEQFF
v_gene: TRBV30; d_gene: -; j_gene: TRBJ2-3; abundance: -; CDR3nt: TGTGCCTGGAGTGTACCCAGGGGGGCAGCAGATACGCAGTATTTT; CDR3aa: CAWSVPRGAADTQYF
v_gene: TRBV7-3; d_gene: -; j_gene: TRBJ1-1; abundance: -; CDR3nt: TGTGCCAGCTTAGGGGCAGTTTCCCCTGTTAGCACTGAAGCTTTCTTT; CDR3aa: CASLGAVSPVSTEAFF
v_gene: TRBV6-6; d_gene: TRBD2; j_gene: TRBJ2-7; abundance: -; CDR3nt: TGTGCCAGCAGTCAACTAGCGGGATTACGTTACGAGCAGTACTTC; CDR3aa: CASSQLAGLRYEQYF
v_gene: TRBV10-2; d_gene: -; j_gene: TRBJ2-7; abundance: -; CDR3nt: TGCGCCAGCTCTTCCTATGGCGGGACGGCCTACGAGCAGTACTTC; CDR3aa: CASSSYGGTAYEQYF
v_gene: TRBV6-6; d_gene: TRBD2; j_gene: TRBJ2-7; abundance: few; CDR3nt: TGTGCCAGCAGTCCCCCTAGCGGGAGTGCCTACGAGCAGTACTTC; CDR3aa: CASSPPSGSAYEQYF
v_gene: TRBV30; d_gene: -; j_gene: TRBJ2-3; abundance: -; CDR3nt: TGTGCCTGGAGTGTGGGGACTAGCACAGATACGCAGTATTTT; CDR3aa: CAWSVGTSTDTQYF
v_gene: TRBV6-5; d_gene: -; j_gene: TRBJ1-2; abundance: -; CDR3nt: TGTGCCAGCAGTAGGGACATGGCGAATACCTTC; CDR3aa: CASSRDMANTF
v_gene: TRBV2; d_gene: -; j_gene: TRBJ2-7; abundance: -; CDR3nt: TGTGCCAGCAGTGAGGGCGGGTTTGGGTACGAGCAGTACTTC; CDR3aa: CASSEGGFGYEQYF
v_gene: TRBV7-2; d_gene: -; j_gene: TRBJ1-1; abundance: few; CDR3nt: TGTGCCAGCAGCTTCGGGGGGTACACCGAGCAGTTCTTT; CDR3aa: CASSFGGYTEQFF
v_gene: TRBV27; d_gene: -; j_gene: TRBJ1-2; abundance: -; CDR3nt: TGTGCCAGCAGTTTATGGTCTGGCGCTAGCGGCTACACCTTC; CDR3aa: CASSLWSGASGYTF
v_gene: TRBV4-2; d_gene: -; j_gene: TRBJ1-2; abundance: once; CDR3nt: TGTGCCAGCAGCCCAACGGCGGGGGCCACGGGCTACACCTTC; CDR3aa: CASSPTAGATGYTF
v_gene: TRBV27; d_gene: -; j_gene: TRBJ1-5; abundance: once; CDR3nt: TGTGCCAGCAGTTTGGCAGGGGCTCAGCCCCAGCATTTT; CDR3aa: CASSLAGAQPQHF
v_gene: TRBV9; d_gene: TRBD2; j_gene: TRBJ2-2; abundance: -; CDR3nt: TGTGCCAGCAGCCCGACTAGCGGGTCAACCGGGGAGCTGTTTTTT; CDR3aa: CASSPTSGSTGELFF
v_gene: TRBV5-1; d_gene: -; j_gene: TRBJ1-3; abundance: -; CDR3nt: TGCGCCAGCAGCCCCTACGTCGGGAGCTCTGGAAACACCATATATTTT; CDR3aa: CASSPYVGSSGNTIYF
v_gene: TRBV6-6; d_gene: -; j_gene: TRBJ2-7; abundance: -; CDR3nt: TGTGCCAGCAGTTACAGGGGGGGCGAGCAGTACTTC; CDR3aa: CASSYRGGEQYF
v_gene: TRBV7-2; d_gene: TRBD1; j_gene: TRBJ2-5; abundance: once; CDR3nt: TGTGCCAGCAGCCTGGACAGGGGTGGCGAGACCCAGTACTTC; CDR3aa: CASSLDRGGETQYF
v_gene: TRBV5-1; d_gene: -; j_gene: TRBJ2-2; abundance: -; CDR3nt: TGCGCCAGCAGCTTGCAGGGGCACATAGGCGGGGAGCTGTTTTTT; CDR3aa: CASSLQGHIGGELFF
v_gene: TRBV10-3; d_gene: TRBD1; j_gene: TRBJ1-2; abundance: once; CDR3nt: TGTGCCATCAGTGAGAATCCGACAGGGAATGGCTACACCTTC; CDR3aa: CAISENPTGNGYTF
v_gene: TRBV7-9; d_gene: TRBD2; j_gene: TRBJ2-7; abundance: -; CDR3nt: TGTGCCAGCGACCTCGGGGGGGCGGGCGAGCAGTACTTC; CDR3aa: CASDLGGAGEQYF
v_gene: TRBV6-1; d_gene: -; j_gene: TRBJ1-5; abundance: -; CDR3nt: TGTGCCAGCAGTTCCGGACAAAGTATTCAGCCCCAGCATTTT; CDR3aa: CASSSGQSIQPQHF
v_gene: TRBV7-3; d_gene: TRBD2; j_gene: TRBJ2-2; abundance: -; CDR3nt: TGTGCCAGCAGCCGTCAACGGACTAGCGGGAGCCTGAACACCGGGGAGCTGTTTTTT; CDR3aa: CASSRQRTSGSLNTGELFF
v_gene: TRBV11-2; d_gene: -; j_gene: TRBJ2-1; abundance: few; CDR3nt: TGTGCCAGCAGCCCCATCAGCGTCTTCTCCTACAATGAGCAGTTCTTC; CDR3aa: CASSPISVFSYNEQFF
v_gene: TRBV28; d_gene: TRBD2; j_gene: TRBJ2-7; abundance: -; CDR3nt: TGTGCCAGCAGTTTGGTTCTAGCGGACTACGAGCAGTACTTC; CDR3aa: CASSLVLADYEQYF
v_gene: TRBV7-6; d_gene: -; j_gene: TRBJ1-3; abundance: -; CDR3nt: TGTGCCAGCAGCTTAAACGGACTGGACAGCTCTGGAAACACCATATATTTT; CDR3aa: CASSLNGLDSSGNTIYF
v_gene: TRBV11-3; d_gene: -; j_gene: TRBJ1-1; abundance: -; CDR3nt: TGTGCCAGCAGCGAAGACACCCACACTGAAGCTTTCTTT; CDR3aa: CASSEDTHTEAFF
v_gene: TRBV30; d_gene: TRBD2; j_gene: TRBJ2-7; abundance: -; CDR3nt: TGTGCCTGGAATCCAGCGGGGGACGAGCAGTACTTC; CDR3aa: CAWNPAGDEQYF
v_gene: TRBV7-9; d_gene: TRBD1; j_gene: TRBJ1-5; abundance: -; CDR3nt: TGTGCCAGCAGCTTTGTAGGACAGGGGGGGGGCAATCAGCCCCAGCATTTT; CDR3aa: CASSFVGQGGGNQPQHF
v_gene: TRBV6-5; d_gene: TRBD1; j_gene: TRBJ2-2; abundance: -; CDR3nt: TGTGCCAGCAAGGGACAGGGGGACACCGGGGAGCTGTTTTTT; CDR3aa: CASKGQGDTGELFF
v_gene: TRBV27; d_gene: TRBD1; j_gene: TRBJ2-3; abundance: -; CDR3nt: TGTGCCGCGGGACAGGGGTGGGTAGCAGATACGCAGTATTTT; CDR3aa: CAAGQGWVADTQYF
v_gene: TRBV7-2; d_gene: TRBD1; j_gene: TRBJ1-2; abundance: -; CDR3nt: TGTGCCAGCAGTTCGGGACAGGTCCCAGGTATGGGCTACACCTTC; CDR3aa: CASSSGQVPGMGYTF
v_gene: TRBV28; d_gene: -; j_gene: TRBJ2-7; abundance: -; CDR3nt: TGTGCCAGCGTCCCCGAGACAGGCTTATACGAGCAGTACTTC; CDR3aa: CASVPETGLYEQYF
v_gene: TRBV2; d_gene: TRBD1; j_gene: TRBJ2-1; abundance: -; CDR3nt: TGTGCCAGCAGCCCGACGCGGACAGGGATCAATGAGCAGTTCTTC; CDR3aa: CASSPTRTGINEQFF
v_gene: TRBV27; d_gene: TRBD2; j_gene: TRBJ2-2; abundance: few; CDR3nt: TGTGCCAGCAGTGTAGCGGGAGGGGCCGGGGAGCTGTTTTTT; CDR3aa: CASSVAGGAGELFF
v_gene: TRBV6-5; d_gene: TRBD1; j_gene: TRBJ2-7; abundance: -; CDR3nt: TGTGCCAGCACGACAGGGTACGAGCAGTACTTC; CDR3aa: CASTTGYEQYF
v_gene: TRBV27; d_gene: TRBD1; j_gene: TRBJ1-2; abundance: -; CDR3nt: TGTGCCAGCAGTGACAGGGGGTTCAACTATGGCTACACCTTC; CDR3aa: CASSDRGFNYGYTF
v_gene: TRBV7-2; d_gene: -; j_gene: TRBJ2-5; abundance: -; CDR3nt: TGTGCCAGCAGCTTAAGCTCTCGCCCCCAAGAGACCCAGTACTTC; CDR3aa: CASSLSSRPQETQYF
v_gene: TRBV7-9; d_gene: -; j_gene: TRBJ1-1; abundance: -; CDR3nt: TGTGCCAGCAGCTATTCGGGATGCGAAGCTTTCTTT; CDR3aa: CASSYSGCEAFF
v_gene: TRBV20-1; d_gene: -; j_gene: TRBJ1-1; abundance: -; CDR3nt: TGCAGTGACAGTCCGAACACTGAAGCTTTCTTT; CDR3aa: CSDSPNTEAFF
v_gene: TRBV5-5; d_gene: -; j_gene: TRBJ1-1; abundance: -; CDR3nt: TGTGCCAGCAGCTCCCCGGGTGAAGCTTTCTTT; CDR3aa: CASSSPGEAFF
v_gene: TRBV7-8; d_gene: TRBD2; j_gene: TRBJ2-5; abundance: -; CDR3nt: TGTGCCAGCAGCCGCAGGACTAGCGGGCCACAAGAGACCCAGTACTTC; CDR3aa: CASSRRTSGPQETQYF
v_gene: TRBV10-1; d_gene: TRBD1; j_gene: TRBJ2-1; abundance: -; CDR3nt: TGCGCCAGCAGTGAGTCGGTACAGGGGGTTCGGCGGGCCGATTCCTACAATGAGCAGTTCTTC; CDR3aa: CASSESVQGVRRADSYNEQFF